Reported below is one TCR beta chain. Its antigen remains unidentified. One base away there is no much larger clone; base qualities are not given. This sample was taken from a study of shared clonotypes between healthy human individuals (dated by TCRdb to 2020 to 2022). Background for the entire study: Three men and two women, aged 18 to 49 years, made up the cohort. Different laboratories and diverse techniques were used to prepare libraries and sequence TCR repertoires, to increase sequencing depth and limit assay-specific biases. Blood TCR repertoires of several healthy adults were deeply sequenced to estimate repertoire size and the extent of clonotype sharing between individuals. Leukapheresis yielded between about 0.9 and 9.5 billion PBMCs per donor. Per donor, three plates each were used for CD4 naive and CD4 memory, two for CD8 naive, and one for CD8 memory. Paper-wide results and their limitations: Because the study included only a small number of donors, the genetic and exposure-history diversity represented was limited. Sampling was limited to blood, and TCR repertoires in tissue likely differ from TCR repertoires in blood. Based on pairwise subsampling, the degree of clonotype sharing among donors was expected to be affected by sequencing depth. Incomplete sequencing was indicated by rarefaction of sorted-subset datasets, despite the large sequencing depth. About 5% of naive CD4, 3.5% of naive CD8, 2% to 2.5% of memory CD4, and 0.4% of memory CD8 clonotypes were shared across several donors. Higher generation probabilities were observed for clonotypes shared by all four sorted-subset donors than for non-shared clonotypes. Naive subsets generally had larger estimated clonotype richness than memory subsets.

There are 14 amino acids in the CDR3, from cysteine to phenylalanine inclusive. Only the CDR3 DNA is retained, 42 bases long and in frame from the first base. At the junction V is shortened by 5 bases and J by 2 bases; bases outside the gene matches: 2. CDR1 and CDR2 (SGHAT, FQNNGV) derive from the germline V gene. TCR CDR3 regions were amplified from genomic DNA by multiplex PCR using the deep immunoSEQ assay. Extracted genomic DNA from each cell subset was spread evenly across all wells of several immunoSEQ 96-well plates, with each plate serving as a replicate. For sorted subsets, around 200 ng genomic DNA, equal to 25,000 to 35,000 T cell genomes, was loaded into each replicate PCR. Purified libraries were measured with a Qubit 3.0 fluorometer, size-checked on a Bioanalyzer 2100, and measured again with the KAPA Library Quantification kit. Every immunoSEQ 96-well plate was sequenced on a dedicated single-read 150-cycle Illumina NextSeq 550 flow cell. As for the original processing: Because only junctional sequences without quality scores were contained in the immunoSEQ output, filtering matching that applied to full-length reads could not be performed. To assign V/J genes and CDR3, sequences were annotated using PyIR, a Python wrapper for IgBLAST v1.9, with IMGT germline references. Reads were filtered out if the reads had weak V/J assignments (E-value above 1e-6), no CDR3, stop codons, out-of-frame junctions, or ambiguous translated residues. V3J clonotypes were defined by identical inferred V gene, J gene, and CDR3 amino acid sequence. Percentage overlap between repertoires was computed as shared unique clonotypes divided by the size of the smaller repertoire. RTK rarefaction, the Chao1 estimator, and Recon v2.1 estimates of unobserved clonotypes were used to assess repertoire richness. OLGA was used to compute generation probabilities for all TCRbeta clonotypes that the gDNA method yielded from a few donors. Held by TCRdb, this immuneACCESS table contains in-frame sequences only and omits some clones. Under half of the omission traces to an unresolved V gene where checked; the cause of the rest is unknown. Clone size and V and J calls were adopted from that table, with D and trimming inferred from the DNA. Across this sample there are around 2.1 million clones, with 90% to 95% seen only once. The top ten constitute under 2% of the sample.

CD8 naive samples were obtained by positive selection for CCR7 among CD45RO-negative cells, yielding a CD45RA+CCR7+ population from which TemRA cells were excluded. The donors were healthy, HIV-negative adults who had no recently reported acute infections or vaccinations. Every donor was a Caucasian adult living in Nashville, Tennessee, USA. Blood was collected by leukapheresis, and PBMCs were isolated by Ficoll-Histopaque density gradient centrifugation and then cryopreserved in liquid nitrogen vapor phase. Analytical flow cytometry was used to check the purity and quantity of every magnetically sorted T cell population. Each sorted fraction had its genomic DNA isolated and then quantified by UV absorbance on a Nanodrop 2000c.

The receptor comes from a man aged 18 to 35 in good health. Some clones in this sample may be carry-over from other donors' samples. This chain is built from TRBV11-2 and TRBJ2-5; 10 junctional bases match TRBD2. The specimen was naive CD8+ T cells from PBMCs. Explained via the paper, the cell subset or site label denotes: CD45RA+CCR7+. DNA sequence: TGTGCCAGCAGCGGACTAGCGGAACAAGAGACCCAGTACTTC. Translated, this is CASSGLAEQETQYF.